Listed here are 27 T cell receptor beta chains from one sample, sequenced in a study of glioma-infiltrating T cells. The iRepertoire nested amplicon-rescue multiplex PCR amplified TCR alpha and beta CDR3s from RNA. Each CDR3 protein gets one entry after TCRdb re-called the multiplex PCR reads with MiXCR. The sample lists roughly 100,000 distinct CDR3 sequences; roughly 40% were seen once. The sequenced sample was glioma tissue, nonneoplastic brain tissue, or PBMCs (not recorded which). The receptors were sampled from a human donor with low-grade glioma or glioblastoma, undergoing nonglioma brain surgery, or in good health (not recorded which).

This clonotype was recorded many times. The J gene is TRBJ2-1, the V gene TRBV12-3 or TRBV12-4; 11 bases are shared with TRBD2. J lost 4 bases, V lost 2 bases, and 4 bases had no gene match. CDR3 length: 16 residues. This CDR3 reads CASSLSSGGLYNEQFF. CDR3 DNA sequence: TGTGCCAGCAGTTTATCTAGCGGGGGGCTATACAATGAGCAGTTCTTC.

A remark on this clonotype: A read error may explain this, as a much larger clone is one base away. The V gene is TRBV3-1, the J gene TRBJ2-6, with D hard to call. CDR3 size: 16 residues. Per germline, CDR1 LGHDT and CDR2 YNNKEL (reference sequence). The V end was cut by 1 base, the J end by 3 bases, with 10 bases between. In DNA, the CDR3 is TGTGCCAGCAGCCAAGCTAGGTTCTTTGGGGCCAACGTCCTGACTTTC. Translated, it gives CASSQARFFGANVLTF.

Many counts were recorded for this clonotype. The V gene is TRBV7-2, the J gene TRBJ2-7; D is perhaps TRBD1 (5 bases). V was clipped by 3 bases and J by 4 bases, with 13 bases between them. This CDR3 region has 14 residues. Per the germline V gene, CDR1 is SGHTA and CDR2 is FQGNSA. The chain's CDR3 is CASSFSRVEYEQYF. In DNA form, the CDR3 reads TGTGCCAGCAGCTTCTCCAGGGTGGAATACGAGCAGTACTTC. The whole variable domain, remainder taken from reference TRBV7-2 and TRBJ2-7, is GAGVSQSPSNKVTEKGKDVELRCDPISGHTALYWYRQSLGQGLEFLIYFQGNSAPDKSGLPSDRFSAERTGGSVSTLTIQRTQQEDSAVYLCASSFSRVEYEQYFGPGTRLTVT.

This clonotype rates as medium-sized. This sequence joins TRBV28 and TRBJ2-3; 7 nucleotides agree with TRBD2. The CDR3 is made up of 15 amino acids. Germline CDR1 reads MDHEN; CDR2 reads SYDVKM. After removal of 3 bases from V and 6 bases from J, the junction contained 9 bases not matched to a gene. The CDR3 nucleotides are TGTGCCAGCAGTTTCTCCGCGGGAGATTACGATACGCAGTATTTT. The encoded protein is CASSFSAGDYDTQYF.

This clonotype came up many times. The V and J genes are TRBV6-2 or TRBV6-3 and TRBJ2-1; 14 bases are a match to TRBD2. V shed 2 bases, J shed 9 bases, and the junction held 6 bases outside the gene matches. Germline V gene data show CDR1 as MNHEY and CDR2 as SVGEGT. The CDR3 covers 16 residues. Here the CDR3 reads CASSYTGLAGVVEQFF. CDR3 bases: TGTGCCAGCAGTTACACGGGACTAGCGGGAGTTGTTGAGCAGTTCTTC.

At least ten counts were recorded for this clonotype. The CDR3 loop is CASSPQGYYGYTF. The CDR3 nucleotides are TGTGCCAGCTCACCACAGGGATACTATGGCTACACCTTC. The genes are TRBV18 and TRBJ1-2, with unresolved D. V was pared by 1 base and J by 3 bases, with 6 bases between. Per germline, CDR1 KGHSH and CDR2 LQKENI. This CDR3 contains 13 residues. The full variable domain, its missing parts supplied by reference TRBV18 and TRBJ1-2, is NAGVMQNPRHLVRRRGQEARLRCSPMKGHSHVYWYRQLPEEGLKFMVYLQKENIIDESGMPKERFSAEFPKEGPSILRIQQVVRGDSAAYFCASSPQGYYGYTFGSGTRLTVV.

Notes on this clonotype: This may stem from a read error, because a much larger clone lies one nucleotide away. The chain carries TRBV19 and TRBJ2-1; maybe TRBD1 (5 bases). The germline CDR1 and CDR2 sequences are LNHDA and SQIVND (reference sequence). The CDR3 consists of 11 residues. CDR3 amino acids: CATKQGNEQLF. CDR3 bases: TGTGCCACTAAGCAGGGAAATGAGCAGTTATTC.

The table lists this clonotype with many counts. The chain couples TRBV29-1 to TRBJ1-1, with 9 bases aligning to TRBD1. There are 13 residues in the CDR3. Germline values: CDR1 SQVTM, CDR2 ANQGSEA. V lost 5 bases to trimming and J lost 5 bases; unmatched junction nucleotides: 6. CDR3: CSVPGQGWTEAFF. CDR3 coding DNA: TGCAGCGTTCCGGGACAGGGATGGACTGAAGCTTTCTTT.

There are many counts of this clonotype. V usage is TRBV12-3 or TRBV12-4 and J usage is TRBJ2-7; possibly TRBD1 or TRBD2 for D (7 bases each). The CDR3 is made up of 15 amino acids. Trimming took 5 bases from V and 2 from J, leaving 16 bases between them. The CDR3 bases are TGTGCCAGCAGTCCTCACAGGGGAGGGGCCTACGAGCAGTACTTC. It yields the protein CASSPHRGGAYEQYF.

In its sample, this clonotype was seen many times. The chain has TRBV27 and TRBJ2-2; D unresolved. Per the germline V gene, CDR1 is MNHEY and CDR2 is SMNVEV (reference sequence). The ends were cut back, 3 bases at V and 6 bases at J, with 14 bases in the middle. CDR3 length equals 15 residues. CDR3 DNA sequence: TGTGCCAGCAGTTTCGGTTCCTACACTGCCGGGGAGCTGTTTTTT. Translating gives CASSFGSYTAGELFF.

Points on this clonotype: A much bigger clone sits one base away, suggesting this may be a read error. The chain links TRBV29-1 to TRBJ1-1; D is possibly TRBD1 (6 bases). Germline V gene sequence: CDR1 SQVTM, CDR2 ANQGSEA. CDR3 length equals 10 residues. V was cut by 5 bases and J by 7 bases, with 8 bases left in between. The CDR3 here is CSVRDNEAFF. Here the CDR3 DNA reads TGCAGCGTTCGGGACAATGAAGCTTTCTTT.

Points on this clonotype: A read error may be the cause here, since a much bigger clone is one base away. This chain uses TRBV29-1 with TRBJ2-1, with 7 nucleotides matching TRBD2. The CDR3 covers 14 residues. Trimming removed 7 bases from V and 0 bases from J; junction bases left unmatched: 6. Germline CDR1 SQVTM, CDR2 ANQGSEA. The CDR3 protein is CSAGGISSYNEQFF. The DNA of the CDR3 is TGCAGCGCCGGGGGGATTAGCTCCTACAATGAGCAGTTCTTC.

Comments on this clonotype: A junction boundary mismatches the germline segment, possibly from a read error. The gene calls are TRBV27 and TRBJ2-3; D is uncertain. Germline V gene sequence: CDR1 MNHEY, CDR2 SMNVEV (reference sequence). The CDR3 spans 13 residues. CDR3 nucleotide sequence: TGTGCCGGCAGTCTTCGTGGGATGGATACGCAGTATTTT. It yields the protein CAGSLRGMDTQYF.

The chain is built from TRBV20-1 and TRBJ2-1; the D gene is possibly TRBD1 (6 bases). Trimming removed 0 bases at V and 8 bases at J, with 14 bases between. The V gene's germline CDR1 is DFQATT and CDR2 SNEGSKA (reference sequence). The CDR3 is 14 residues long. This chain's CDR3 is CSARDPGARDEQFF. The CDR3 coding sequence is TGCAGTGCTAGAGATCCAGGGGCGAGGGATGAGCAGTTCTTC.

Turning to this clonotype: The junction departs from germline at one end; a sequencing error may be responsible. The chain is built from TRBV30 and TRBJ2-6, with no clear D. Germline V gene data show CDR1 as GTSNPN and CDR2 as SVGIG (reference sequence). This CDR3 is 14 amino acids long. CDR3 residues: CACGPSSWANVLTF. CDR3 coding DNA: TGTGCCTGTGGACCGAGCTCTTGGGCCAACGTCCTGACTTTC.

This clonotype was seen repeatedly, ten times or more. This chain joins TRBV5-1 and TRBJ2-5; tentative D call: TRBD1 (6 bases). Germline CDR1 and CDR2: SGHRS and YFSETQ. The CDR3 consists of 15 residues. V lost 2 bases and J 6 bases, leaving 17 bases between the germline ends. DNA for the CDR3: TGCGCCAGCAGCTTCGCGGCAGGGGTCGAAAAGACCCAGTACTTC. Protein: CASSFAAGVEKTQYF.

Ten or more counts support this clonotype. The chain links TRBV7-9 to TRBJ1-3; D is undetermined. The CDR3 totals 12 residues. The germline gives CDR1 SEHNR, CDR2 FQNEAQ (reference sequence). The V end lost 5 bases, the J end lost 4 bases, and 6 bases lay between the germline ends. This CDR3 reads CASSPPGNTIYF. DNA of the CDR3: TGTGCCAGCAGCCCCCCCGGAAACACCATATATTTT.

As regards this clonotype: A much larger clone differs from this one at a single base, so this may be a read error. CDR3 DNA: TGTGCCAGCAGTGAACGGGGGACGACGGAGCAGTTCTTC. This gives the protein CASSERGTTEQFF. The chain carries TRBV2 and TRBJ2-1, with a possible D match to TRBD2 (6 bases). Germline V lookup: CDR1 SNHLY, CDR2 FYNNEI. The CDR3 spans 13 residues. Trimming shortened V by 2 bases and J by 10 bases, and 12 bases separated the two germline ends.

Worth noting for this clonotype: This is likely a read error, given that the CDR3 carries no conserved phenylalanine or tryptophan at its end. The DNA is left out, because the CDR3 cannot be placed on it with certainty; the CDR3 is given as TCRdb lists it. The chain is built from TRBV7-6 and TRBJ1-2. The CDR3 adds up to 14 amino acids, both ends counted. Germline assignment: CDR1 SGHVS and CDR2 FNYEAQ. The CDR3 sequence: CASSLVGTAYGYAS.

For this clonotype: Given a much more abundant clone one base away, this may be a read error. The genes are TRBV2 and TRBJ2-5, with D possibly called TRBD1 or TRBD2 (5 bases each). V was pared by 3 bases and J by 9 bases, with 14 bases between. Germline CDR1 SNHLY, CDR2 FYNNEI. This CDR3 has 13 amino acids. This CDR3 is CASSELGVEAQYF. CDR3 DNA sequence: TGTGCCAGCAGTGAGTTGGGGGTGGAGGCCCAGTACTTC.

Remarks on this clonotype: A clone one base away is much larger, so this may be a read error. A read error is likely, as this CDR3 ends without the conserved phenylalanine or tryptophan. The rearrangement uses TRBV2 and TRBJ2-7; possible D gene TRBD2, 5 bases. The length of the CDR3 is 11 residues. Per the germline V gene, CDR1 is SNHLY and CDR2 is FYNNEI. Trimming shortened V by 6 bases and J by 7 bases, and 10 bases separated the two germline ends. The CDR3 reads CASRASWEQYL. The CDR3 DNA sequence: TGTGCCAGCAGGGCTAGCTGGGAGCAGTACCTC.

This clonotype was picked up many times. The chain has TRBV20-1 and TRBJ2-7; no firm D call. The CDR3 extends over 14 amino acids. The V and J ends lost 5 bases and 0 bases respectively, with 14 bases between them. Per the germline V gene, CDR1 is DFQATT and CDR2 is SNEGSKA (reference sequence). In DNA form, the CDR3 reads TGCAGTGCTGGATTAAGCTCGAGCTCCTACGAGCAGTACTTC. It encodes CSAGLSSSSYEQYF.

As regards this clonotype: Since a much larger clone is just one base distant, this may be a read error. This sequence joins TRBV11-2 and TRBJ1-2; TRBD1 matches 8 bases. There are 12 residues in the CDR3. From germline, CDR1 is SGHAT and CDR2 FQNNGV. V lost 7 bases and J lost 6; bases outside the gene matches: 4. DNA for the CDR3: TGTGCCAGCAAGAAGACAGGGGATGGCTACACCTTC. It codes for CASKKTGDGYTF.

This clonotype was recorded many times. CDR3 coding DNA: TGTGCCAGCATCGCTTGGAGGGGAGAGACCCAGTACTTC. It encodes CASIAWRGETQYF. The chain uses TRBV6-1 and TRBJ2-5, with a weak D call TRBD2 (6 bases). The CDR3 covers 13 residues. The V gene's germline CDR1 is MNHNS and CDR2 SASEGT. Trimming cost V 7 bases and J 4 bases, with 13 bases left between them.

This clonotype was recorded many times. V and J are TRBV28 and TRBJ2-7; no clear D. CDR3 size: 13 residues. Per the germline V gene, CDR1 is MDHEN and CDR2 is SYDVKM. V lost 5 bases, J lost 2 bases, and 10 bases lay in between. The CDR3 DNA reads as TGTGCCAGCAGTCCCCACCAGACCTACGAGCAGTACTTC. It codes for CASSPHQTYEQYF.

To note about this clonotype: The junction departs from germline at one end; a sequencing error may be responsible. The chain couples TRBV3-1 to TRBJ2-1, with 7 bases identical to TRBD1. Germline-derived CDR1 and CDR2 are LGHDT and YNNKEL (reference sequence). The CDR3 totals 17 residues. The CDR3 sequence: CASSQDPGRGSYNDQFF. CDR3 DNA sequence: TGTGCCAGCAGCCAAGATCCTGGCAGGGGGTCCTACAATGATCAGTTCTTC.

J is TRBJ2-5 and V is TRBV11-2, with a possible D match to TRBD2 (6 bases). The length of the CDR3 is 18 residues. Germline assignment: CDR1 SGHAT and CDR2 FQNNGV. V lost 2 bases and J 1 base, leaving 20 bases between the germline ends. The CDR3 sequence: CASSLIAGIWRVQETQYF. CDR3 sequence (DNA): TGTGCCAGCAGCTTAATAGCCGGGATCTGGAGGGTCCAAGAGACCCAGTACTTC.